This T cell receptor (beta chain) was sequenced in a study of shared clonotypes between healthy human individuals. Germline V gene lookup returns CDR1 LNHDA and CDR2 SQIVND (reference sequence). The V gene end was trimmed by 3 bases and the J gene end by 4 bases; junction bases not matched to a gene: 1. This CDR3 comprises 14 residues. The table lists this clone with a few counts. Its target is not known. Naive CD8 cells were CD45RO-negative, positively selected for CCR7, excluding terminally differentiated effector memory CD45RA+ cells. Study-wide results and caveats: Across a few donors, naive CD4 shared roughly 5%, naive CD8 less than 4%, memory CD4 less than 2.5%, memory CD8 about 0.38%.

Assay: immunoSEQ multiplex PCR; the TCRdb copy retains only in-frame clones and omits some. The table includes about 820,000 clones, around 93% detected once. This receptor was obtained from a man aged 30-40 years in good health. The chain carries TRBV19 and TRBJ2-1; 9 positions match TRBD2. The sample taken for sequencing was naive CD8+ T cells sorted from blood. CDR3 protein: CASSMAGGYNEQFF. In DNA form, the CDR3 reads TGTGCCAGTAGTATGGCGGGAGGGTACAATGAGCAGTTCTTC.